The 11 T cell receptor beta chains below were found in one sample sequenced in a study of T cells in Graves' hyperthyroidism and ophthalmopathy. TCR beta CDR3 regions were amplified from RNA transcripts. First-round RT-PCR targeting the TCR CDR3 was performed with the HTBI primer set. TCRdb re-called the multiplex PCR reads through MiXCR, storing one row per CDR3 protein. Of some 770,000 distinct CDR3 sequences in the sample, less than 20% were seen once. Sequencing used blood. The source is a man aged 18 to 29 with Graves' hyperthyroidism.

This clonotype was seen a few times. This chain uses TRBV6-1 with TRBJ1-5; D is unresolved. CDR3 size: 16 residues. The V gene lost 8 bases and the J gene lost 1 base, with 18 bases spanning the gap. Germline V CDR1 and CDR2: MNHNS, SASEGT. The CDR3 nucleotides are TGTGCCAGCGACCCACGGGAAAGGCCGAGCAATCAGCCCCAGCATTTT. Translated: CASDPRERPSNQPQHF.

CDR3 nucleotides: TGCAGTGCATCAACAGGGGGCACTGAAGCTTTCTTT. Amino acid sequence: CSASTGGTEAFF. This sequence joins TRBV20-1 and TRBJ1-1; 8 bases match TRBD1. J lost 4 bases, V lost 6 bases, and 4 bases had no gene match. Germline V lookup: CDR1 DFQATT, CDR2 SNEGSKA (reference sequence). The length of the CDR3 is 12 residues.

This clonotype was detected many times. The chain has TRBV27 and TRBJ2-3, with 9 bases matching TRBD2. V was clipped by 3 bases and J by 2 bases; unmatched bases: 6. This CDR3 is built from 16 residues. Germline CDR1 and CDR2: MNHEY and SMNVEV (reference sequence). CDR3 DNA sequence: TGTGCCAGCAGTTTTACTAGCGGGTACTACACAGATACGCAGTATTTT. As protein: CASSFTSGYYTDTQYF.

V and J are TRBV12-3 or TRBV12-4 and TRBJ2-4, with D uncertain. Trimming removed 9 bases from V and 3 bases from J, with 12 bases in between. CDR3 size: 13 residues. CDR3 loop: CASLLMGKNIQYF. The DNA for the CDR3 is TGTGCCAGTCTCCTCATGGGCAAAAACATTCAGTACTTC.

The chain uses TRBV20-1 and TRBJ2-4; TRBD2 aligns across 9 bases. Germline CDR1 is DFQATT and CDR2 is SNEGSKA (reference sequence). The CDR3 is 12 residues long. Unmatched junction bases numbered 4, after V lost 6 bases and J lost 7 bases. The CDR3, as DNA: TGCAGTGCCCGGGCGGGGGGGAACATTCAGTACTTC. Its protein is CSARAGGNIQYF.

This clonotype was picked up many times. This sequence joins TRBV3-1 and TRBJ2-2; the D gene is possibly TRBD1 (6 bases). The germline V gene encodes CDR1 LGHDT and CDR2 YNNKEL (reference sequence). This CDR3 has 16 amino acids. The ends were cut back, 2 bases at V and 3 bases at J, with 13 bases in the middle. The CDR3 DNA reads as TGTGCCAGCAGCCAACCGGACAGAGCGGACACCGGGGAGCTGTTTTTT. This codes for CASSQPDRADTGELFF.

The CDR3 DNA reads as TGTGCCAGCAGAATCAGACAGGGAACCGGGGAGCTGTTTTTT. It specifies CASRIRQGTGELFF. This chain connects TRBV12-3 or TRBV12-4 to TRBJ2-2, with TRBD1 identical over 7 bases. V gave up 6 bases and J gave up 5 bases; unmatched junction bases: 6. This CDR3 has 14 amino acids.

Comments on this clonotype: Relative to the germline gene, one junction end is altered; a read error may explain this. The genes are TRBV7-9 and TRBJ2-7; no reliable D call. Germline CDR1 reads SEHNR; CDR2 reads FQNEAQ (reference sequence). The CDR3 runs 13 residues. The DNA of the CDR3 is TGTGCCAGCAGCTTAGGCAGCCAGAACGAGCAGTGCTTC. Residues: CASSLGSQNEQCF. Complete variable domain (other parts from reference TRBV7-9 and TRBJ2-7): DTGVSQNPRHKITKRGQNVTFRCDPISEHNRLYWYRQTLGQGPEFLTYFQNEAQLEKSRLLSDRFSAERPKGSFSTLEIQRTEQGDSAMYLCASSLGSQNEQCFGPGTRLTVT.

This clonotype was seen a few times. V gene TRBV6-2 or TRBV6-3 combines with J gene TRBJ1-5; D is undetermined. Germline assignment: CDR1 MNHEY and CDR2 SVGEGT. The V and J ends lost 0 bases and 4 bases respectively, with 4 bases between them. The CDR3 runs to 13 residues. CDR3 sequence: CASSYSRNQPQHF. The DNA for the CDR3 is TGTGCCAGCAGTTACTCTAGGAATCAGCCCCAGCATTTT.

The chain recombines TRBV2 with TRBJ1-4, with a weak D call TRBD1 (5 bases). CDR1 is SNHLY, CDR2 FYNNEI, per germline. This CDR3 contains 14 residues. With 8 bases removed from V and 4 bases from J, the gap between germline ends came to 14 bases. This CDR3 reads CASGQSRGNEKLFF. CDR3 coding DNA: TGTGCCAGCGGGCAGTCGAGGGGTAATGAAAAACTGTTTTTT. Together with reference TRBV2 and TRBJ1-4, the CDR3 gives the full variable domain: EPEVTQTPSHQVTQMGQEVILRCVPISNHLYFYWYRQILGQKVEFLVSFYNNEISEKSEIFDDQFSVERPDGSNFTLKIRSTKLEDSAMYFCASGQSRGNEKLFFGSGTQLSVL.

This clonotype came up a few times. V and J are TRBV10-1 and TRBJ2-2, with D unresolved. Germline V CDR1 and CDR2: WNHNN, SYGVQD (reference sequence). This CDR3 has 16 amino acids. V was shortened by 1 base and J by 4 bases, with 13 bases between the two germline ends. For the CDR3, the DNA is TGCGCCAGCAGTGAGTTTGGCAGGAAGGCCACCGGGGAGCTGTTTTTT. This encodes CASSEFGRKATGELFF.